This TCR beta chain was identified during a study of beta chain features in type 1 diabetes. Study results and limitations: People with Type 1 diabetes carried modestly yet significantly shorter TCRB CDR3s in all four CD4+ subsets.

Sequenced material consisted of expressed TCRB transcripts (all of the isolated RNA was reverse transcribed). Approximately 3.6 million reads per sample were averaged for naive, central memory and regulatory samples. Method: immunoSEQ multiplex PCR; TCRdb's copy keeps in-frame clones and lacks some. The sample has about 140,000 clones, about an eighth seen once. The CDR3 has 15 amino acids. V lost 2 bases to trimming and J lost 4 bases; unmatched junction nucleotides: 6. Germline V gene lookup returns CDR1 SGHRS and CDR2 YFSETQ. On this clone: Its antigen is currently unknown.

This sequence joins TRBV5-1 and TRBJ1-1; 9 positions agree with TRBD1. This TCR was recovered from a man between 18 and 29 years old with type 1 diabetes. Sequenced: central memory CD4+ T cells from blood. In nucleotides, the CDR3 is TGCGCCAGCAGCTTAGGGACAGGGAGAGGCACTGAAGCTTTCTTT. Residues: CASSLGTGRGTEAFF.